This T cell receptor (beta chain) was captured in a study of Graves' ophthalmopathy and Graves' hyperthyroidism. General study points: Ophthalmopathy was separated from stable hyperthyroidism by a 13-signature model with over 85% sensitivity and approximately 81% specificity.

CDR1 and CDR2 (germline): SNHLY, FYNNEI. The CDR3 has 12 amino acids. V gave up 2 bases and J gave up 5 bases, with 7 bases separating them. Ten or more counts support this clonotype. Its antigen is undetermined. Amplified material comprised TCR beta CDR3 regions derived from RNA transcripts. First-round RT-PCR employed HTBI primers, with a second-round multiplex PCR after it. TCRdb reanalysed the multiplex PCR reads using MiXCR and keeps one entry per CDR3 protein. In the table there are about 370,000 distinct CDR3 sequences, approximately 20% of which are singletons. Active ophthalmopathy (CAS at least 3, NOSPECS at least 4), lasting under 3 months.

The V call is TRBV2, the J call TRBJ2-7; possibly TRBD2 for D (5 bases). The sample consisted of peripheral blood. The TCR originated in a woman aged 18-35 years with Graves' ophthalmopathy. The CDR3 is CASSERADEQYF. The CDR3 DNA sequence: TGTGCCAGCAGTGAACGAGCGGACGAGCAGTACTTC.